This entry lists 31 T cell receptor beta chains sequenced from one sample in a study of T-cell reconstitution after alpha-beta-depleted transplantation in children. Unique molecular identifiers were used to barcode this TCRbeta library. TCRdb processed the PCR reads anew with MiXCR; each CDR3 protein has one entry. Altogether under 400,000 distinct CDR3 sequences are present, more than 20% being singletons, with the ten largest covering roughly 9.7%. Material: PBMCs, mostly from graft donor cells, obtained 180 days after TCRalphabeta/CD19-depleted stem cell transplant. Receptors were obtained from a male patient younger than 18 who had a stem cell transplant for acute lymphoblastic leukemia, so the T cells may come from the graft donor.

In this sample, this clonotype turned up a few times. V gene TRBV20-1 combines with J gene TRBJ2-6; TRBD2 is a possible D gene (6 bases). CDR1 is DFQATT, CDR2 SNEGSKA, per germline (reference sequence). This CDR3 has 16 amino acids. V was clipped by 5 bases and J by 2 bases, with 16 bases between them. The CDR3 loop is CSAVYRETPGANVLTF. The CDR3 coding sequence is TGCAGTGCTGTCTATCGGGAGACTCCTGGGGCCAACGTCCTGACTTTC.

The sample holds a few counts of this clonotype. The rearrangement joins TRBV5-1 to TRBJ1-1; TRBD1 might be the D (6 bases). This CDR3 comprises 16 residues. CDR1 and CDR2 (germline): SGHRS, YFSETQ. Trimming stripped 0 bases from V and 1 base from J, with 13 bases between. The CDR3 loop is CASSLVGHRSNTEAFF. The CDR3, as DNA: TGCGCCAGCAGCTTGGTGGGACACCGATCGAACACTGAAGCTTTCTTT.

The rearrangement uses TRBV2 and TRBJ1-5, with D hard to call. The V gene lost 5 bases and the J gene lost 0 bases, with 17 bases spanning the gap. This CDR3 contains 17 residues. Germline V CDR1 and CDR2: SNHLY, FYNNEI. As DNA, the CDR3 is TGTGCCAGCAGTTCAACAGACGAAAAGATTAGCAATCAGCCCCAGCATTTT. It codes for CASSSTDEKISNQPQHF.

This clonotype was detected only a few times. The J gene is TRBJ1-2, the V gene TRBV3-1; D not certain. Germline V gene data show CDR1 as LGHDT and CDR2 as YNNKEL (reference sequence). This CDR3 has 13 residues. The germline V and J ends were trimmed by 0 bases and 8 bases, with 10 bases remaining between them. The CDR3 here is CASSQDPLTGYTF. CDR3 nucleotides: TGTGCCAGCAGCCAAGATCCGTTAACAGGCTACACCTTC. Looking up the rest from reference TRBV3-1 and TRBJ1-2 gives the full variable domain: DTAVSQTPKYLVTQMGNDKSIKCEQNLGHDTMYWYKQDSKKFLKIMFSYNNKELIINETVPNRFSPKSPDKAHLNLHINSLELGDSAVYFCASSQDPLTGYTFGSGTRLTVV.

The CDR3 bases are TGTGCCAGCAGCTTGGAAAGGGTCGGGAGCTACGAGCAGTACTTC. Translating it yields CASSLERVGSYEQYF. This chain connects TRBV5-6 to TRBJ2-7, with TRBD2 as a possible D gene (6 bases). V gave up 0 bases and J gave up 3 bases, with 13 bases separating them. CDR1 is SGHDT and CDR2 is YYEEEE in the germline V gene. This CDR3 is built from 15 residues. Drawing the rest from reference TRBV5-6 and TRBJ2-7, the complete variable domain is DAGVTQSPTHLIKTRGQQVTLRCSPKSGHDTVSWYQQALGQGPQFIFQYYEEEERQRGNFPDRFSGHQFPNYSSELNVNALLLGDSALYLCASSLERVGSYEQYFGPGTRLTVT.

The rearrangement links TRBV5-1 to TRBJ2-2; tentatively, D is TRBD2 (6 bases). This CDR3 contains 17 residues. V lost 1 base and J lost 0, with 13 bases in between. The germline V gene has CDR1 SGHRS and CDR2 YFSETQ. The CDR3 loop is CASSLKRAGPNTGELFF. In DNA, the CDR3 is TGCGCCAGCAGCTTGAAACGGGCGGGGCCGAACACCGGGGAGCTGTTTTTT. Combining the CDR3 with reference TRBV5-1 and TRBJ2-2 gives the whole variable domain KAGVTQTPRYLIKTRGQQVTLSCSPISGHRSVSWYQQTPGQGLQFLFEYFSETQRNKGNFPGRFSGRQFSNSRSEMNVSTLELGDSALYLCASSLKRAGPNTGELFFGEGSRLTVL.

This clonotype was recorded a few times. The J gene is TRBJ2-1, the V gene TRBV9; no firm D call. Germline-derived CDR1 and CDR2 are SGDLS and YYNGEE. V gave up 3 bases and J gave up 1 base, with 14 bases separating them. The CDR3 consists of 16 residues. In DNA, the CDR3 is TGTGCCAGCAGCGCCCCTCTCCTAGGTTCCTACAATGAGCAGTTCTTC. Translation gives CASSAPLLGSYNEQFF.

The chain carries TRBV6-2 or TRBV6-3 and TRBJ1-5; the D is unclear. This CDR3 spans 13 amino acids. With 4 bases removed from V and 6 bases from J, the gap between germline ends came to 10 bases. Germline CDR1 is MNHEY and CDR2 is SVGEGT. CDR3 coding DNA: TGTGCCAGCAGTTTGGGTTTAGGTCAGCCCCAGCATTTT. Protein product: CASSLGLGQPQHF.

This clonotype occurred a few times. The chain uses TRBV18 and TRBJ1-2; the match to TRBD1 covers 9 bases. CDR3 length: 14 residues. CDR1 is KGHSH, CDR2 LQKENI, per germline. Trimming at V came to 5 bases and at J to 4 bases, leaving 5 bases not matched to a gene. The CDR3 coding sequence is TGTGCCAGCTCAGGGACAGGGAATATCTATGGCTACACCTTC. The encoded protein is CASSGTGNIYGYTF.

The table lists this clonotype with a few counts. An end of the junction differs from the germline gene, which may be a read error. V gene TRBV5-1 combines with J gene TRBJ2-1; no reliable D call. The CDR3 contains 12 residues. Germline CDR1 SGHRS, CDR2 YFSETQ. CDR3 amino acids: CASSWSGNAQFF. CDR3 bases: TGCGCCAGCAGCTGGAGTGGGAATGCGCAGTTCTTC.

This clonotype was detected only a few times. The chain carries TRBV12-3 or TRBV12-4 and TRBJ2-1; weak D call: TRBD2 (6 bases). The CDR3 consists of 16 residues. V was shortened by 5 bases and J by 1 base, with 15 bases between the two germline ends. Here the CDR3 DNA reads TGTGCCAGCAGTCACATCGGACTATCGTCCTACAATGAGCAGTTCTTC. Its translation: CASSHIGLSSYNEQFF.

Concerning this clonotype itself: The CDR3 end shows no conserved phenylalanine or tryptophan, and so a read error is likely. The chain employs TRBV5-5 and TRBJ2-4, with D uncertain. CDR3 length: 15 residues. Germline assignment: CDR1 SGHKS and CDR2 YYEKEE (reference sequence). Trimming pared 2 bases from V and 4 bases from J, leaving 13 bases between. CDR3 loop: CASSFVIARKNIQYI. The CDR3 nucleotides are TGTGCCAGCAGCTTTGTCATCGCTAGAAAAAACATTCAGTACATC.

The rearrangement links TRBV15 to TRBJ1-2; tentatively, D is TRBD1 (5 bases). With 5 bases removed from V and 8 bases from J, the gap between germline ends came to 18 bases. Per germline, CDR1 LNHNV and CDR2 YYDKDF (reference sequence). CDR3 length equals 14 residues. As DNA, the CDR3 is TGTGCCACCAGCCGACCTGCGGGGGGGAAAGGCTACACCTTC. It codes for CATSRPAGGKGYTF. The variable domain in full, with the rest retrieved from reference TRBV15 and TRBJ1-2, is DAMVIQNPRYQVTQFGKPVTLSCSQTLNHNVMYWYQQKSSQAPKLLFHYYDKDFNNEADTPDNFQSRRPNTSFCFLDIRSPGLGDTAMYLCATSRPAGGKGYTFGSGTRLTVV.

V gene TRBV6-6 combines with J gene TRBJ2-5; D is possibly TRBD1 (8 bases). CDR1 MNHNY and CDR2 SVGAGI come from the germline V gene (reference sequence). V gave up 5 bases and J gave up 7 bases, with 14 bases separating them. This CDR3 comprises 13 residues. CDR3 residues: CASSTTGEGTQYF. In DNA, the CDR3 is TGTGCCAGCAGTACGACAGGGGAGGGGACCCAGTACTTC.

The chain joins TRBV5-1 to TRBJ2-3; possible D gene TRBD1, 6 bases. Trimming cost V 1 base and J 0 bases, with 9 bases left between them. CDR3 length: 15 residues. Germline assignment: CDR1 SGHRS and CDR2 YFSETQ. Written as DNA, the CDR3 is TGCGCCAGCAGCTTGCACAGGGCTAGCACAGATACGCAGTATTTT. It yields the protein CASSLHRASTDTQYF. Combining the CDR3 with reference TRBV5-1 and TRBJ2-3 gives the whole variable domain KAGVTQTPRYLIKTRGQQVTLSCSPISGHRSVSWYQQTPGQGLQFLFEYFSETQRNKGNFPGRFSGRQFSNSRSEMNVSTLELGDSALYLCASSLHRASTDTQYFGPGTRLTVL.

In its sample, this clonotype was seen a few times. This chain connects TRBV3-1 to TRBJ2-3, with D maybe TRBD2 (7 bases). Germline V lookup: CDR1 LGHDT, CDR2 YNNKEL (reference sequence). V lost 0 bases, J lost 4 bases, and 14 bases lay in between. This CDR3 region has 16 residues. For the CDR3, the DNA is TGTGCCAGCAGCCAAGAAAAGGGGGGGAGTGCAGATACGCAGTATTTT. This translates into CASSQEKGGSADTQYF.

The sample holds a few counts of this clonotype. The CDR3 sequence: CASSPGWLSGRARDQETQYF. CDR3 nucleotides: TGTGCCAGCAGTCCAGGATGGTTGAGCGGGAGGGCCAGGGACCAAGAGACCCAGTACTTC. The chain uses TRBV11-1 and TRBJ2-5, with 10 bases that match TRBD2. The junction had 19 bases not matched to a gene; V was cut back by 6 bases and J by 0 bases. CDR1 and CDR2 from the germline V gene are SGHAT and FQDESV (reference sequence). The CDR3 spans 20 residues.

This clonotype was seen at least ten times. The V gene is TRBV5-1, the J gene TRBJ2-5; 14 nucleotides match TRBD2. This CDR3 comprises 16 residues. The germline CDR1 and CDR2 sequences are SGHRS and YFSETQ. The V segment lost 0 bases and the J segment 4 bases; nucleotides outside the gene matches: 2. The CDR3 bases are TGCGCCAGCAGCTTGGAGGGACTAGCGGGAGCAGAGACCCAGTACTTC. Amino acids: CASSLEGLAGAETQYF.

The V gene is TRBV20-1, the J gene TRBJ2-2, with 10 positions matching TRBD2. Germline trimming cut 6 bases from V and 2 bases from J; bases unmatched to any gene: 6. CDR3 length equals 15 residues. Germline V gene sequence: CDR1 DFQATT, CDR2 SNEGSKA (reference sequence). The CDR3 DNA reads as TGCAGTGCGAGACTAGCGGGCTATAACACCGGGGAGCTGTTTTTT. This encodes CSARLAGYNTGELFF.

This chain links TRBV11-2 with TRBJ2-1; D is possibly TRBD2 (5 bases). This CDR3 spans 16 amino acids. V dropped 6 bases and J dropped 5 bases, with 20 bases sitting between them. CDR1 is SGHAT, CDR2 FQNNGV, per germline. CDR3 region: CASSDETGSGDNEQFF. CDR3 DNA: TGTGCCAGCAGTGATGAAACGGGATCAGGAGACAATGAGCAGTTCTTC.

This clonotype was detected only a few times. This chain links TRBV11-2 with TRBJ2-3; D is uncertain. Trimming left V 3 bases short and J 3 bases short, with 25 bases between. Germline loops: CDR1 SGHAT, CDR2 FQNNGV. CDR3 size: 19 residues. CDR3 coding DNA: TGTGCCAGCAGCTTTGACGTTGGGCTTTTGGAGCCAAGGACAGATACGCAGTATTTT. This sequence encodes CASSFDVGLLEPRTDTQYF.

This clonotype is a singleton in its sample. The chain carries TRBV2 and TRBJ1-6, with D maybe TRBD1 (6 bases). Looked up from germline, CDR1 is SNHLY and CDR2 is FYNNEI. This CDR3 is built from 15 residues. V lost 6 bases, J lost 2 bases, and 11 bases lay in between. CDR3 region: CASSWDKPYNSPLHF. For the CDR3, the DNA is TGTGCCAGCAGCTGGGACAAACCCTATAATTCACCCCTCCACTTT. Complete variable domain (other parts from reference TRBV2 and TRBJ1-6): EPEVTQTPSHQVTQMGQEVILRCVPISNHLYFYWYRQILGQKVEFLVSFYNNEISEKSEIFDDQFSVERPDGSNFTLKIRSTKLEDSAMYFCASSWDKPYNSPLHFGNGTRLTVT.

Only a few counts were recorded for this clonotype. V gene TRBV5-6 combines with J gene TRBJ2-2; D ambiguous. The V gene lost 3 bases and the J gene lost 3 bases, with 3 bases spanning the gap. Germline V CDR1 and CDR2: SGHDT, YYEEEE. The CDR3 runs 12 residues. In DNA, the CDR3 is TGTGCCAGCAGCTGGGACACCGGGGAGCTGTTTTTT. Encoded protein: CASSWDTGELFF. Combining the CDR3 with reference TRBV5-6 and TRBJ2-2 gives the whole variable domain DAGVTQSPTHLIKTRGQQVTLRCSPKSGHDTVSWYQQALGQGPQFIFQYYEEEERQRGNFPDRFSGHQFPNYSSELNVNALLLGDSALYLCASSWDTGELFFGEGSRLTVL.

This clonotype was counted only a few times. The CDR3 spells CASSFRTGYEQYF. As DNA, the CDR3 is TGTGCCAGCAGTTTCCGGACAGGGTACGAGCAGTACTTC. This chain uses TRBV12-3 or TRBV12-4 with TRBJ2-7, with 8 bases lining up with TRBD1. The CDR3 has 13 amino acids. V was clipped by 3 bases and J by 4 bases; unmatched bases: 2.

This clonotype was found a few times. At one end, the junction sequence differs from germline, possibly due to a read error. The chain links TRBV27 to TRBJ1-2; D gene uncertain. CDR1 MNHEY and CDR2 SMNVEV come from the germline V gene (reference sequence). The CDR3 consists of 12 residues. For the CDR3, the DNA is TGTGCCAGCAGTTTGGGAGAGGGCCCACGTCTCTTC. It is translated as CASSLGEGPRLF.

The rearrangement joins TRBV5-1 to TRBJ1-6; 8 bases are a match to TRBD1. The CDR3 extends over 15 amino acids. Germline trimming cut 1 base from V and 7 bases from J; bases unmatched to any gene: 4. Germline assignment: CDR1 SGHRS and CDR2 YFSETQ. The CDR3 sequence is CASSLYGQGNSPLHF. CDR3 sequence (DNA): TGCGCCAGCAGCTTGTACGGACAGGGCAATTCACCCCTCCACTTT. The full variable domain, rest sourced from reference TRBV5-1 and TRBJ1-6, is KAGVTQTPRYLIKTRGQQVTLSCSPISGHRSVSWYQQTPGQGLQFLFEYFSETQRNKGNFPGRFSGRQFSNSRSEMNVSTLELGDSALYLCASSLYGQGNSPLHFGNGTRLTVT.

The J gene is TRBJ1-1, the V gene TRBV5-5; 7 positions agree with TRBD1. Germline V gene sequence: CDR1 SGHKS, CDR2 YYEKEE (reference sequence). V lost 4 bases, J lost 6 bases, and 6 bases stayed unmatched. The CDR3 is 13 amino acids. CDR3 bases: TGTGCCAGCAGCCTGCGACAGGGCGCTGAAGCTTTCTTT. It is translated as CASSLRQGAEAFF.

This clonotype was found a few times. The chain is built from TRBV4-1 and TRBJ1-3; D uncertain. V lost 0 bases, J lost 3 bases, and 12 bases lay in between. Germline assignment: CDR1 MGHRA and CDR2 YSYEKL. The CDR3 has 16 residues. The CDR3 nucleotides read TGCGCCAGCAGCCAAGATCCCGGTGGGGTTGGAAACACCATATATTTT. Translated: CASSQDPGGVGNTIYF.

V gene TRBV20-1 combines with J gene TRBJ2-2; 8 bases align to TRBD2. The germline gives CDR1 DFQATT, CDR2 SNEGSKA (reference sequence). Trimming cost V 4 bases and J 5 bases; bases outside gene matches: 6. The CDR3 is made up of 14 amino acids. DNA for the CDR3: TGCAGTGCTATGTCGGGAGGGGATACCGGGGAGCTGTTTTTT. Its protein product is CSAMSGGDTGELFF.

The J gene is TRBJ2-5, the V gene TRBV25-1; D uncertain. The CDR3 covers 11 residues. CDR1 is MGHDK and CDR2 is SYGVNS in the germline V gene. The germline V and J ends were trimmed by 11 bases and 5 bases, with 12 bases remaining between them. The CDR3 DNA sequence: TGTGCCTATCGACTGGGGGAGACCCAGTACTTC. Translation gives CAYRLGETQYF.

The chain couples TRBV13 to TRBJ2-7, with D perhaps TRBD2 (6 bases). In germline, CDR1 is PRHDT, CDR2 FYEKMQ (reference sequence). Deletions cut 8 bases from V and 2 bases from J, with 19 bases between. This CDR3 is built from 15 residues. The CDR3 DNA reads TGTGCCAGCTCCCTTTACGGGCGGGGCACCTACGAGCAGTACTTC. Protein sequence: CASSLYGRGTYEQYF. The full variable domain, with the rest looked up from reference TRBV13 and TRBJ2-7, is AAGVIQSPRHLIKEKRETATLKCYPIPRHDTVYWYQQGPGQDPQFLISFYEKMQSDKGSIPDRFSAQQFSDYHSELNMSSLELGDSALYFCASSLYGRGTYEQYFGPGTRLTVT.